A selection of T cell receptor beta chains follows, all from one sample in a study of T-cell memory formation after mild COVID-19. TCRdb analysed the 5' RACE reads with MiXCR anew, one entry per CDR3 protein. This sample has roughly 600,000 distinct CDR3 sequences, with 15% to 20% found just once. The specimen sequenced was PBMCs or a T cell subset sorted from them (not recorded which). The source is an adult woman who had mild COVID-19 (a few samples of this study predate the infection). Cell type and time point are not known. The CDR3 runs from the conserved cysteine through the conserved F or W. A D gene is named only where the DNA matches it firmly. A clone size is listed for some rows: how often the clone was seen (once, few, many), or a class if it is expanded.

V gene: TRBV5-1
clone size: few
D gene: TRBD2
J gene: TRBJ2-1
CDR3 DNA: TGCGCCAGCAGCGTTAGCGGGGGGCCTAACAATGAGCAGTTCTTC
CDR3 protein: CASSVSGGPNNEQFF

V gene: TRBV6-1
clone size: NA
D gene: TRBD1
J gene: TRBJ1-1
CDR3 DNA: TGTGCCAGCAGGAGGGGGACAGGGCAGAACACTGAAGCTTTCTTT
CDR3 protein: CASRRGTGQNTEAFF

V gene: TRBV20-1
clone size: few
D gene: TRBD1
J gene: TRBJ1-3
CDR3 DNA: TGCAGTGCTAGAGATGCGGGACAGGTGGGGAACACCATATATTTT
CDR3 protein: CSARDAGQVGNTIYF

V gene: TRBV21-1
clone size: NA
D gene: NA
J gene: TRBJ2-7
CDR3 DNA: TGTGCCAGCAGCAAAGGGGGTCCCTACGAGCAGTACTTC
CDR3 protein: CASSKGGPYEQYF

V gene: TRBV12-3/TRBV12-4
clone size: NA
D gene: TRBD1
J gene: TRBJ1-2
CDR3 DNA: TGTGCCAGCAGTTTGACAGGGTACACCTTC
CDR3 protein: CASSLTGYTF

V gene: TRBV25-1
clone size: many
D gene: NA
J gene: TRBJ2-5
CDR3 DNA: TGTGCCAGCAGTGTACCAAACCGGGCCCAAGAGACCCAGTACTTC
CDR3 protein: CASSVPNRAQETQYF

V gene: TRBV11-2
clone size: NA
D gene: NA
J gene: TRBJ2-7
CDR3 DNA: TGTGCCAGCAGCGATGTTGTCAACGAGCAGTACTTC
CDR3 protein: CASSDVVNEQYF

V gene: TRBV30
clone size: many
D gene: NA
J gene: TRBJ2-7
CDR3 DNA: TGTGCCTGGAGTCCCCGGGGACCGCACGAGCAGTACTTC
CDR3 protein: CAWSPRGPHEQYF

V gene: TRBV6-6
clone size: few
D gene: NA
J gene: TRBJ1-1
CDR3 DNA: TGTGCCAGCAGTTACTCTCAGGGGAACACTGAAGCTTTCTTT
CDR3 protein: CASSYSQGNTEAFF

V gene: TRBV5-1
clone size: NA
D gene: NA
J gene: TRBJ2-7
CDR3 DNA: TGCGCCAGCAGCGCTCGGGACCCCTACGAGCAGTACTTC
CDR3 protein: CASSARDPYEQYF

V gene: TRBV7-2
clone size: NA
D gene: TRBD1
J gene: TRBJ2-2
CDR3 DNA: TGTGCCAGCAGCTTAAACAGGGGTGGCGGGGAGCTGTTTTTT
CDR3 protein: CASSLNRGGGELFF

V gene: TRBV9
clone size: NA
D gene: NA
J gene: TRBJ2-7
CDR3 DNA: TGTGCCAGCAGCGTTAACGTAGGGGGAAACGAGCAGTACTTC
CDR3 protein: CASSVNVGGNEQYF

V gene: TRBV27
clone size: few
D gene: NA
J gene: TRBJ2-7
CDR3 DNA: TGTGCCAGCAGTTGGAGGAGCTCCTACGAGCAGTACTTC
CDR3 protein: CASSWRSSYEQYF

V gene: TRBV7-2
clone size: NA
D gene: NA
J gene: TRBJ2-7
CDR3 DNA: TGTGCCAGCAGTCCCGAAGGGCGCGACGGGTCCTACGAGCAGTACTTC
CDR3 protein: CASSPEGRDGSYEQYF

V gene: TRBV12-3/TRBV12-4
clone size: few
D gene: NA
J gene: TRBJ1-2
CDR3 DNA: TGTGCCAGCAGTTCCTCCGGGGGGGCCGGGATTTATGGCTACACCTTC
CDR3 protein: CASSSSGGAGIYGYTF

V gene: TRBV12-3/TRBV12-4
clone size: NA
D gene: NA
J gene: TRBJ2-2
CDR3 DNA: TGTGCCAGCAGTTTCTTCACCTCGTGGAGGGGGCCTCCCGGGGAGCTGTTTTTT
CDR3 protein: CASSFFTSWRGPPGELFF

V gene: TRBV28
clone size: few
D gene: TRBD1
J gene: TRBJ2-1
CDR3 DNA: TGTGCCAGCAGTTTAAGTGGGACAGGGGTGGGAAATGAGCAGTTCTTC
CDR3 protein: CASSLSGTGVGNEQFF

V gene: TRBV18
clone size: many
D gene: NA
J gene: TRBJ2-1
CDR3 DNA: TGTGCCAGCTCACCGCCGGGGGGCGGGAGATCCTACAATGAGCAGTTCTTC
CDR3 protein: CASSPPGGGRSYNEQFF

V gene: TRBV20-1
clone size: NA
D gene: NA
J gene: TRBJ1-1
CDR3 DNA: TGCAGTGCTAGAGTGGCGCGGGGAGGCACTGAAGCTTTCTTT
CDR3 protein: CSARVARGGTEAFF

V gene: TRBV7-9
clone size: many
D gene: NA
J gene: TRBJ1-1
CDR3 DNA: TGTGCCAGCAGTATTAGGGACGGAAACACTGAAGCTTTCTTT
CDR3 protein: CASSIRDGNTEAFF

V gene: TRBV6-5
clone size: NA
D gene: TRBD1
J gene: TRBJ2-1
CDR3 DNA: TGTGCCAGCAGTTACTCGAGGGACAGATACAATGAGCAGTTCTTC
CDR3 protein: CASSYSRDRYNEQFF

V gene: TRBV25-1
clone size: NA
D gene: NA
J gene: TRBJ1-1
CDR3 DNA: TGTGCCAGCAGTGACCCGGGTACTGAAGCTTTCTTT
CDR3 protein: CASSDPGTEAFF

V gene: TRBV29-1
clone size: few
D gene: NA
J gene: TRBJ2-1
CDR3 DNA: TGCAGCGCCTCACCCCGACAGCCAGATGAGCAGTTCTTC
CDR3 protein: CSASPRQPDEQFF

V gene: TRBV11-3
clone size: many
D gene: NA
J gene: TRBJ2-5
CDR3 DNA: TGTGCCAGCAGCATCGGACTTCAAGAGACCCAGTACTTC
CDR3 protein: CASSIGLQETQYF

V gene: TRBV20-1
clone size: few
D gene: NA
J gene: TRBJ1-3
CDR3 DNA: TGCAGTGCTAGAGTTCGGGACTCTGGAAACACCATATATTTT
CDR3 protein: CSARVRDSGNTIYF

V gene: TRBV7-8
clone size: few
D gene: NA
J gene: TRBJ2-1
CDR3 DNA: TGTGCCAGCAGCTTAGCATACCTCGCAACCTTTTACAATGAGCAGTTCTTC
CDR3 protein: CASSLAYLATFYNEQFF

V gene: TRBV5-1
clone size: few
D gene: TRBD1
J gene: TRBJ1-2
CDR3 DNA: TGCGCCAGCAGCACCGTTGACAGGGGTGAATCCTATGGCTACACCTTC
CDR3 protein: CASSTVDRGESYGYTF

V gene: TRBV23-1
clone size: few
D gene: TRBD2
J gene: TRBJ2-3
CDR3 DNA: TGCGCCAGCAGTCAATACCAAGCGGGAGAAGCAGATACGCAGTATTTT
CDR3 protein: CASSQYQAGEADTQYF

V gene: TRBV30
clone size: NA
D gene: NA
J gene: TRBJ2-1
CDR3 DNA: TGTGCCTGGAGTTCCCGACTGTTCTCTGAGCAGTTCTTC
CDR3 protein: CAWSSRLFSEQFF

V gene: TRBV6-5
clone size: NA
D gene: NA
J gene: TRBJ2-6
CDR3 DNA: TGTGCCAGCAGTGGGAGTAGTGAAGCTCTTATCTCTGGGGCCAACGTCCTGACTTTC
CDR3 protein: CASSGSSEALISGANVLTF

V gene: TRBV7-3
clone size: NA
D gene: TRBD1
J gene: TRBJ1-2
CDR3 DNA: TGTGCCAGCAGCTCATCTCAGGGGGTTGGCTACACCTTC
CDR3 protein: CASSSSQGVGYTF

V gene: TRBV24-1
clone size: NA
D gene: TRBD1
J gene: TRBJ2-3
CDR3 DNA: TGTGCCACTAATACAGGGGGCACAGATACGCAGTATTTT
CDR3 protein: CATNTGGTDTQYF

V gene: TRBV19
clone size: NA
D gene: NA
J gene: TRBJ1-4
CDR3 DNA: TGTGCCAGTAGTATCCCTCCAGGTTCCAAGGTCGATGATGAAAAACTGTTTTTT
CDR3 protein: CASSIPPGSKVDDEKLFF

V gene: TRBV4-3
clone size: few
D gene: NA
J gene: TRBJ2-6
CDR3 DNA: TGCGCCAGCAGCTGGGGCACGGCGAGCTCTGGGGCCAACGTCCTGACTTTC
CDR3 protein: CASSWGTASSGANVLTF

V gene: TRBV25-1
clone size: few
D gene: TRBD2
J gene: TRBJ2-1
CDR3 DNA: TGTGCCAGCACCCCCGGGACTAGCGGGGGAAGTGAGCAGTTCTTC
CDR3 protein: CASTPGTSGGSEQFF

V gene: TRBV5-1
clone size: NA
D gene: TRBD1
J gene: TRBJ1-1
CDR3 DNA: TGCGCCAGCAGCTTGGAACAGGGGGATGACACTGAAGCTTTCTTT
CDR3 protein: CASSLEQGDDTEAFF

V gene: TRBV11-2
clone size: NA
D gene: NA
J gene: TRBJ2-5
CDR3 DNA: TGTGCCAGCAGCCCTTCGACCGGAATGACCCAGTACTTC
CDR3 protein: CASSPSTGMTQYF

V gene: TRBV5-1
clone size: few
D gene: TRBD1
J gene: TRBJ2-7
CDR3 DNA: TGCGCCAGCAGCTCCTCTTCCGGGACAGGGGGCGACGAGCAGTACTTC
CDR3 protein: CASSSSSGTGGDEQYF

V gene: TRBV5-1
clone size: few
D gene: TRBD2
J gene: TRBJ2-7
CDR3 DNA: TGCGCCAGCAGCTTTACTAGCGGGAGTAGCTCCTACGAGCAGTACTTC
CDR3 protein: CASSFTSGSSSYEQYF

V gene: TRBV9
clone size: NA
D gene: NA
J gene: TRBJ2-2
CDR3 DNA: TGTGCCAGCAGCGTAGCGGTTAGACCGAACACCGGGGAGCTGTTTTTT
CDR3 protein: CASSVAVRPNTGELFF

V gene: TRBV27
clone size: few
D gene: NA
J gene: TRBJ2-1
CDR3 DNA: TGTGCCAGCAGTTTGAGGTGGGCCCAGGGGCCCGCGTCCTACAATGAGCAGTTCTTC
CDR3 protein: CASSLRWAQGPASYNEQFF

V gene: TRBV7-9
clone size: NA
D gene: NA
J gene: TRBJ2-4
CDR3 DNA: TGTGCCAGCAGCTTTCAGGGTTCCGAAAACATTCAGTACTTC
CDR3 protein: CASSFQGSENIQYF

V gene: TRBV5-5
clone size: NA
D gene: NA
J gene: TRBJ1-1
CDR3 DNA: TGTGCCAGCAGCTTGTGGGATAACACTGAAGCTTTCTTT
CDR3 protein: CASSLWDNTEAFF

V gene: TRBV12-3/TRBV12-4
clone size: NA
D gene: NA
J gene: TRBJ2-5
CDR3 DNA: TGTGCCAGCAGCCCCTCTTGGACCAGAACAGAGACCCAGTACTTC
CDR3 protein: CASSPSWTRTETQYF

V gene: TRBV7-9
clone size: few
D gene: TRBD2
J gene: TRBJ2-1
CDR3 DNA: TGTGCCAGCAGGCCGACTAGCGGGGCGACCTACAATGAGCAGTTCTTC
CDR3 protein: CASRPTSGATYNEQFF

V gene: TRBV7-3
clone size: few
D gene: TRBD1
J gene: TRBJ1-1
CDR3 DNA: TGTGCCAGCAGCCCAAAGACAGGGCGAATCGGGGGCAGGATTTCGAGGACTGAAGCTTTCTTT
CDR3 protein: CASSPKTGRIGGRISRTEAFF

V gene: TRBV7-9
clone size: few
D gene: NA
J gene: TRBJ2-2
CDR3 DNA: TGTGCCAGCAGCTTTTTGCAGGATCCAGCTTATGGGGAGCTGTTTTTT
CDR3 protein: CASSFLQDPAYGELFF

V gene: TRBV4-1
clone size: NA
D gene: NA
J gene: TRBJ2-1
CDR3 DNA: TGCGCCAGCAGCCAAAGAACTAGCTTTAATGAGCAGTTCTTC
CDR3 protein: CASSQRTSFNEQFF